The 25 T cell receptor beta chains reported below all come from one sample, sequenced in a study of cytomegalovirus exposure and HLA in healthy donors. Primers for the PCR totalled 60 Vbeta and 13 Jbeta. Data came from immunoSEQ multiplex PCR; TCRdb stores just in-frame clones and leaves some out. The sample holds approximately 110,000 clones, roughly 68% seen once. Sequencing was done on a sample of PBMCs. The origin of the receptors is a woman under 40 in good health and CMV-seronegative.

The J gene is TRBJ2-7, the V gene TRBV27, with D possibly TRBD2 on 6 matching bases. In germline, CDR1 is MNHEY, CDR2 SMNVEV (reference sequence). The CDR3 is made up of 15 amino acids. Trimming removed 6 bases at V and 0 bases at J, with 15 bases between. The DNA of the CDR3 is TGTGCCAGCAGCAGAGCCGGGACTTACTCCTACGAGCAGTACTTC. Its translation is CASSRAGTYSYEQYF.

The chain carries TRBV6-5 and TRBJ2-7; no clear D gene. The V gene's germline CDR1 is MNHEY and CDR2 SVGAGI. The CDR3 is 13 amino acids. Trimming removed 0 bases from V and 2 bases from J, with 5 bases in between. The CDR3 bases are TGTGCCAGCAGTTACTCCCCTACCTACGAGCAGTACTTC. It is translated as CASSYSPTYEQYF.

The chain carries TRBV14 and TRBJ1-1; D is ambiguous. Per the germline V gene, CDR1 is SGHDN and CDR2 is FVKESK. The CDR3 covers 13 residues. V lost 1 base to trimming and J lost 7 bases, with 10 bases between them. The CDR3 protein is CASSQVPPNEAFF. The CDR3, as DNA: TGTGCCAGCAGCCAAGTTCCCCCCAATGAAGCTTTCTTT.

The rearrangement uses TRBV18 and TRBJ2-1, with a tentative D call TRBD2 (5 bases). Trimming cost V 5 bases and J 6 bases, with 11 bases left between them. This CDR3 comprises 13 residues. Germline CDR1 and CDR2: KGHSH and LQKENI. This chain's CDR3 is CASSSRTGNEQFF. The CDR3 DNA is TGTGCCAGCTCATCACGGACTGGCAATGAGCAGTTCTTC.

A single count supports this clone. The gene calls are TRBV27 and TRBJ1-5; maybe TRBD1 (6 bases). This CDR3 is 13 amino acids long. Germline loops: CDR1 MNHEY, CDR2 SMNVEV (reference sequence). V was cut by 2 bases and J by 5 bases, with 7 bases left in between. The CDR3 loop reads CASSLAGDQPQHF. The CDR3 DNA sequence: TGTGCCAGCAGTTTAGCAGGGGATCAGCCCCAGCATTTT.

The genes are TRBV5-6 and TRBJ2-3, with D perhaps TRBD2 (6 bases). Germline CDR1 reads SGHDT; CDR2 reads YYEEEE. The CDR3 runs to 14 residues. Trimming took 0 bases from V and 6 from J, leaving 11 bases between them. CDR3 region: CASSLGGAGDTQYF. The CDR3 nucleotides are TGTGCCAGCAGCTTGGGAGGGGCGGGGGATACGCAGTATTTT.

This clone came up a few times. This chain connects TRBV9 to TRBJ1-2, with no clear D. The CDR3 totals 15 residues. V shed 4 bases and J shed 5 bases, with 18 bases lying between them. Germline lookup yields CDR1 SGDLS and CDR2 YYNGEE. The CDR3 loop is CASSLRGADDYGYTF. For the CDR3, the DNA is TGTGCCAGCAGCCTGAGAGGAGCTGATGATTATGGCTACACCTTC.

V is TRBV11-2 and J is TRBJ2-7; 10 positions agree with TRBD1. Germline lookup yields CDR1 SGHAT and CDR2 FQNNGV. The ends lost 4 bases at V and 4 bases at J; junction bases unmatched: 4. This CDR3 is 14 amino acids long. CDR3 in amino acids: CASSSPGQGYEQYF. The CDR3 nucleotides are TGTGCCAGCAGCTCTCCGGGACAGGGGTACGAGCAGTACTTC.

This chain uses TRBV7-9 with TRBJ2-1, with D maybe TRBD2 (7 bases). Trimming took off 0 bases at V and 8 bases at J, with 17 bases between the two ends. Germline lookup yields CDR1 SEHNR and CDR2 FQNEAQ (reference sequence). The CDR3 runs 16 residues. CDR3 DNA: TGTGCCAGCAGCTTAGCGGGGGGGCCCTTTACGGATGAGCAGTTCTTC. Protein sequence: CASSLAGGPFTDEQFF.

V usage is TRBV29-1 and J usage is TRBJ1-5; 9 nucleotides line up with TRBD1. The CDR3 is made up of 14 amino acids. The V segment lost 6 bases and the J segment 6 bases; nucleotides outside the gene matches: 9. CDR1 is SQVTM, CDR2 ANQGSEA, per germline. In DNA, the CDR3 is TGCAGCGTATCACAGGGGGCTCCCGCTCAGCCCCAGCATTTT. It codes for CSVSQGAPAQPQHF.

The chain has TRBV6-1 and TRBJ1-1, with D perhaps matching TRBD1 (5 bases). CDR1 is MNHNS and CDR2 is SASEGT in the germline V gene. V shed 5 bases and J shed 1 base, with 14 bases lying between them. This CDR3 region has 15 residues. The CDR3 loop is CASSPRASWNTEAFF. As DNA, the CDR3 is TGTGCCAGCAGTCCCAGGGCGAGCTGGAACACTGAAGCTTTCTTT.

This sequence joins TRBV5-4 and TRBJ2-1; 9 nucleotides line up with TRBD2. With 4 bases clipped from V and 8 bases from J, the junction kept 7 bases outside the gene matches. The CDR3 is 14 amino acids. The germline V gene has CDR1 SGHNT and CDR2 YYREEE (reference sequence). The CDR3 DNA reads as TGTGCCAGCAGCACCGGGACTAGCATACATGAGCAGTTCTTC. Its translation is CASSTGTSIHEQFF.

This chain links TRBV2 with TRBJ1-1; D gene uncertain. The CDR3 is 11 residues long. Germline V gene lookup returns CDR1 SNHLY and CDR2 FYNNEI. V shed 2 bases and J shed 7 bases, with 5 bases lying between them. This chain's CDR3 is CASSEYYEAFF. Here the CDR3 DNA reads TGTGCCAGCAGTGAATATTATGAAGCTTTCTTT.

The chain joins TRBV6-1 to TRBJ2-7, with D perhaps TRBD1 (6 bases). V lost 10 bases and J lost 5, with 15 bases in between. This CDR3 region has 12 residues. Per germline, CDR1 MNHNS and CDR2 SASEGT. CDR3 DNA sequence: TGTGCCACAGTTCACAGGGTAGACGAGCAGTACTTC. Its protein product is CATVHRVDEQYF.

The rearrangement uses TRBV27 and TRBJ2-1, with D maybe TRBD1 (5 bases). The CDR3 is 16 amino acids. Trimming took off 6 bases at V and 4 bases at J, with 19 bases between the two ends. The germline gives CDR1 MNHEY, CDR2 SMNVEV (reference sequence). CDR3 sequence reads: CASSPNRQIGYNEQFF. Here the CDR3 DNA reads TGTGCCAGCAGCCCTAACCGACAGATCGGTTACAATGAGCAGTTCTTC.

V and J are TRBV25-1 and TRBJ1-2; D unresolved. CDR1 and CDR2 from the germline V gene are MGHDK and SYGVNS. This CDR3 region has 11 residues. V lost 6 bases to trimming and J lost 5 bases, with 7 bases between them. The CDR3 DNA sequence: TGTGCCAGCAGCCGAGGGTATGGCTACACCTTC. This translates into CASSRGYGYTF.

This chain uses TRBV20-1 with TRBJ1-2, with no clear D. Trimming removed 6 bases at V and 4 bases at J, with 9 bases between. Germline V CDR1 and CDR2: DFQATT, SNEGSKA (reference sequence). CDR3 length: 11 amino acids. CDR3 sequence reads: CSAPGVYGYTF. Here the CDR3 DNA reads TGCAGTGCCCCCGGGGTCTATGGCTACACCTTC.

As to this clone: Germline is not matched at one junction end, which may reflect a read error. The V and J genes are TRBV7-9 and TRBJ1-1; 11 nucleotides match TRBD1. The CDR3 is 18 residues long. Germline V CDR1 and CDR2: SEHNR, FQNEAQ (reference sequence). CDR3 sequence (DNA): TGTTCCAGCAGCTTGGGGCTAGGGACAGGGGGAGTTTACACTGAAGCTTTCTTT. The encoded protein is CSSSLGLGTGGVYTEAFF.

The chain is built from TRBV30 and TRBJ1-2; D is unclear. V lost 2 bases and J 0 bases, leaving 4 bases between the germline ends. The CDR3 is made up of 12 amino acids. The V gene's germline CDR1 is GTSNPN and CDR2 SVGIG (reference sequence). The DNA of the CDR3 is TGTGCCTGGAGTAACACTAACTATGGCTACACCTTC. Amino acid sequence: CAWSNTNYGYTF.

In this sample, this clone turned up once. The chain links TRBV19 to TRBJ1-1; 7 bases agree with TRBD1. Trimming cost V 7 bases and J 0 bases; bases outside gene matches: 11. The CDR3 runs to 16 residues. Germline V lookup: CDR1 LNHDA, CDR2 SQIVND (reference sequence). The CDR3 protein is CASIPATGSMNTEAFF. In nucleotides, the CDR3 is TGTGCCAGTATCCCCGCGACAGGGTCTATGAACACTGAAGCTTTCTTT.

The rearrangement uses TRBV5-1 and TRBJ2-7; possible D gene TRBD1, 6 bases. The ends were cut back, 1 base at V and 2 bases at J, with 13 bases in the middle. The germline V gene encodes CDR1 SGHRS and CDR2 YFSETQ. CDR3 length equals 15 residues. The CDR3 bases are TGCGCCAGCAGCTTGAGTGTAGGGGGAACCTACGAGCAGTACTTC. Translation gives CASSLSVGGTYEQYF.

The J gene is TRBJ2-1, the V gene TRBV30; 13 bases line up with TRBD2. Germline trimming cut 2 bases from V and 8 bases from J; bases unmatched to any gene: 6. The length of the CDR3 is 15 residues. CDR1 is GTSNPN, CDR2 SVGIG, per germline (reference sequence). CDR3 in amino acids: CAWSSGLAGVYEQFF. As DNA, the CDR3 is TGTGCCTGGAGTTCCGGACTAGCGGGAGTGTATGAGCAGTTCTTC. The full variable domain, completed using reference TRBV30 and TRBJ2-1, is SQTIHQWPATLVQPVGSPLSLECTVEGTSNPNLYWYRQAAGRGLQLLFYSVGIGQISSEVPQNLSASRPQDRQFILSSKKLLLSDSGFYLCAWSSGLAGVYEQFFGPGTRLTVL.

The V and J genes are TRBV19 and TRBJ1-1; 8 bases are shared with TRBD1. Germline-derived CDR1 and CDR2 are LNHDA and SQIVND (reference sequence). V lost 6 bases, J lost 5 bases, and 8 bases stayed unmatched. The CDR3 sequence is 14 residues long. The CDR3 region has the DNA TGTGCCAGTAGGCCACAGGGGGAGGCGACTGAAGCTTTCTTT. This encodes CASRPQGEATEAFF.

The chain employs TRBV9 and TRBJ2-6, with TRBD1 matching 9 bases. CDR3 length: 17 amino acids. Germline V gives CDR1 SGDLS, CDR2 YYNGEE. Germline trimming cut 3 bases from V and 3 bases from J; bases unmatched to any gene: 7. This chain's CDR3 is CASSARDRAGGANVLTF. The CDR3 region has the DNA TGTGCCAGCAGCGCACGGGACAGGGCTGGTGGGGCCAACGTCCTGACTTTC.

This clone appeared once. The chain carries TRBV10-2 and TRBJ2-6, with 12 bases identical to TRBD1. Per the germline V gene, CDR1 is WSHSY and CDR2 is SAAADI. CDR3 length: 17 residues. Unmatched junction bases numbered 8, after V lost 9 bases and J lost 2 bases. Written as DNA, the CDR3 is TGCGCCAGTGGGTCCGGGACAGGGGGCGCTGGGGCCAACGTCCTGACTTTC. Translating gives CASGSGTGGAGANVLTF.